This T cell receptor (beta chain) is drawn from a study of T-cell reconstitution after alpha-beta-depleted transplantation in children (dated by TCRdb to the mid-2010s). Background for the entire study: Using TCR repertoire profiling, the study followed T-cell immune reconstitution in a quantitative way in children after TCRalphabeta/CD19-depleted allogeneic hematopoietic cell transplantation.

Results and caveats for the whole study, not just this receptor: About two months after transplant, the apparently early recovery of alphabetaT-cell counts reportedly depended on just several hundred clones that had expanded rapidly and came from non-depleted graft cells. Over the following months the frequencies of hyperexpanded clones went down, and after one year T-cell counts and TCRbeta diversity were mostly credited to newly produced T cells. In some patients, the high TCRbeta diversity seen at day 60 was put down to recipient T cells and intrathymic progenitors that had survived conditioning.

Points on this clonotype: There is no known antigen for this receptor. No much larger clone exists at a distance of one base, and base qualities are not known.

Library creation used PCR. Sequenced on an Illumina HiSeq 2500. TCR libraries were prepared with molecular barcoding, using unique molecular identifiers to normalize TCRbeta repertoire quantification. TCRdb handled the public reads itself, with Q25 trimming in fastp and clone calling in MiXCR, and kept productive beta chains. Each entry merges the rows of one CDR3 protein and shows their most common DNA and genes. For this sample the table gives a few hundred thousand distinct CDR3 sequences, of which 25% to 30% were detected only once. The top ten clonotypes cover just over 35% of the sample. Read against the paper, the sample's treatment or condition label means: allogeneic hematopoietic cell transplantation with graft depleted of TCRalphabeta T cells and CD19 B cells. The children who served as transplant recipients had been given grafts of TCRalphabeta/CD19-depleted allogeneic hematopoietic cells.

The germline V gene gives CDR1 as SGHAT and CDR2 as FQNNGV. V is clipped by 0 bases and J by 6 bases, and the sequence between their germline boundaries is 11 bases long. Inclusive of the bounding cysteine and phenylalanine, the CDR3 is 14 residues long. Only the CDR3 DNA is retained, 42 bases long and in frame from the first base. The V and J genes are TRBV11-2 and TRBJ1-1; D gene: possibly TRBD1, on 6 matching bases. Here the sequenced sample was PBMCs, taken before TCRalphabeta/CD19-depleted stem cell transplant. This receptor was identified in a boy younger than two with Wiskott-Aldrich syndrome, due to receive a stem cell transplant. The DNA sequence reads TGTGCCAGCAGCTTAGATCTTAAGGGGGCTGAAGCTTTCTTT. The encoded protein is CASSLDLKGAEAFF.